The source of this TCR beta chain is a study of post-analysis software for immune sequencing data. Study observations and caveats: With TRBV5-6, TRBV5-1 and TRBV20-1 included, roughly five TRBV segments were more frequent in patients than in controls.

With V trimmed by 2 bases and J by 3 bases, 6 bases remained unmatched. In germline, CDR1 is MGHRA, CDR2 YSYEKL. This CDR3 comprises 15 residues. Each TCR beta cDNA library carried unique molecular identifiers. One entry per CDR3 protein results from TCRdb running MiXCR on the PCR reads. This sample carries a few hundred thousand distinct CDR3 sequences, around 36% of them seen once, and the ten largest clones take about 6%. About this clonotype: Its antigen is undetermined.

The chain recombines TRBV4-1 with TRBJ2-5, with 7 bases lining up with TRBD1. Sequences were obtained from blood. The receptor's source is a girl aged 2-17 years with multiple sclerosis. CDR3 nucleotide sequence: TGCGCCAGCAGCCAACCTCGGGACAGAGAAGAGACCCAGTACTTC. This gives the protein CASSQPRDREETQYF.